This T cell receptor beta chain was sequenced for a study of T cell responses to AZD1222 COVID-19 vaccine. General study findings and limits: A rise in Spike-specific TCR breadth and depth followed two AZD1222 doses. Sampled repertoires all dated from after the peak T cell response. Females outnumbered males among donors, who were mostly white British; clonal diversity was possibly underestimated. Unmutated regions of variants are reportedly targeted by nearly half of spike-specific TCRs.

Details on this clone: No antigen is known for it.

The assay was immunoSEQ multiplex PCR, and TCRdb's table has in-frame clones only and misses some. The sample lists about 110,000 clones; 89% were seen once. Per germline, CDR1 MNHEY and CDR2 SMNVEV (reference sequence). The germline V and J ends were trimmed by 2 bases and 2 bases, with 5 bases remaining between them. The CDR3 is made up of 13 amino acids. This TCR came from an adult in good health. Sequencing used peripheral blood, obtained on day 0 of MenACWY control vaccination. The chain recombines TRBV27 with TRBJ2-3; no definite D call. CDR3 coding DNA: TGTGCCAGCAGTTTAGGTGACACAGATACGCAGTATTTT. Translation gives CASSLGDTDTQYF.